Shown below are 25 T cell receptor beta chains from a single sample sequenced in a study of T-cell reconstitution after alpha-beta-depleted transplantation in children. TCRbeta library preparation incorporated unique molecular identifiers. Using its own MiXCR run on the PCR reads, TCRdb lists one record per CDR3 protein. The sample holds a few hundred thousand distinct CDR3 sequences, over 25% seen once. The sample here was PBMCs, taken before TCRalphabeta/CD19-depleted stem cell transplant. These receptors came from a boy less than two years old with Wiskott-Aldrich syndrome, due to receive a stem cell transplant.

This chain links TRBV12-3 or TRBV12-4 with TRBJ2-7; TRBD1 matches at 8 bases. CDR3 length equals 17 residues. Trimming took 8 bases from V and 2 from J; bases not matched to a gene: 17. CDR3 coding DNA: TGTGCCAGCGCCTTAGTCGGGGACAGGAGCCTTCCCTACGAGCAGTACTTC. It translates to CASALVGDRSLPYEQYF.

The chain combines TRBV7-3 with TRBJ1-1; no firm D call. CDR3 length: 13 residues. CDR1 and CDR2 (germline): SGHTA, FQGTGA. Trimming pared 1 base from V and 3 bases from J, leaving 6 bases between. The CDR3 sequence: CASSLIADTEAFF. The DNA for the CDR3 is TGTGCCAGCAGCTTAATCGCCGACACTGAAGCTTTCTTT.

J is TRBJ1-1 and V is TRBV24-1; tentative D call: TRBD1 (5 bases). CDR1 and CDR2 (germline): KGHDR, SFDVKD. Deletions cut 3 bases from V and 1 base from J, with 8 bases between. The CDR3 runs to 14 residues. In nucleotides, the CDR3 is TGTGCCACCAGTGATGCGGGACGGAACACTGAAGCTTTCTTT. Residues: CATSDAGRNTEAFF.

V and J are TRBV11-2 and TRBJ2-5; D is perhaps TRBD1 or TRBD2 (6 bases each). V dropped 2 bases and J dropped 0 bases, with 16 bases sitting between them. The CDR3 loop spans 17 amino acids. Germline-derived CDR1 and CDR2 are SGHAT and FQNNGV. CDR3 residues: CASSLRVGGRYQETQYF. CDR3 DNA sequence: TGTGCCAGCAGCTTACGAGTAGGGGGGCGGTACCAAGAGACCCAGTACTTC. The complete variable domain, with remaining parts taken from reference TRBV11-2 and TRBJ2-5, reads EAGVAQSPRYKIIEKRQSVAFWCNPISGHATLYWYQQILGQGPKLLIQFQNNGVVDDSQLPKDRFSAERLKGVDSTLKIQPAKLEDSAVYLCASSLRVGGRYQETQYFGPGTRLLVL.

The chain is built from TRBV29-1 and TRBJ2-1; D remains unclear. Deletions cut 8 bases from V and 0 bases from J, with 11 bases between. Germline V gives CDR1 SQVTM, CDR2 ANQGSEA. The CDR3 totals 13 residues. The CDR3 sequence is CSTRQSSYNEQFF. The CDR3 DNA reads as TGCAGCACCCGCCAGAGCTCCTACAATGAGCAGTTCTTC.

This clonotype was observed a few times. V and J are TRBV6-1 and TRBJ1-5; 10 nucleotides align to TRBD1. The trim removed 5 bases at V and 2 bases at J, leaving 6 bases unmatched. Germline CDR1 is MNHNS and CDR2 is SASEGT. This CDR3 spans 16 amino acids. Written as DNA, the CDR3 is TGTGCCAGCAGTAGGGACAGGGGTGAAGGCAATCAGCCCCAGCATTTT. Its protein product is CASSRDRGEGNQPQHF.

The rearrangement uses TRBV4-1 and TRBJ1-4; no firm D call. Germline assignment: CDR1 MGHRA and CDR2 YSYEKL. This CDR3 is 15 amino acids long. V was pared by 0 bases and J by 8 bases, with 13 bases between. As DNA, the CDR3 is TGCGCCAGCAGCCAAGATGGCCGCGGGGTGGAAAAACTGTTTTTT. Translation gives CASSQDGRGVEKLFF.

This clonotype appeared a few times. The V and J genes are TRBV5-1 and TRBJ2-4; D remains ambiguous. Per the germline V gene, CDR1 is SGHRS and CDR2 is YFSETQ. V was trimmed by 0 bases and J by 5 bases, leaving 9 bases between them. The CDR3 runs to 14 residues. The CDR3 sequence is CASSLGMVENIQYF. The CDR3 DNA is TGCGCCAGCAGCTTGGGCATGGTGGAAAACATTCAGTACTTC.

This clonotype showed up just a few times. The rearrangement joins TRBV20-1 to TRBJ2-7; tentatively, D is TRBD2 (5 bases). Germline values: CDR1 DFQATT, CDR2 SNEGSKA (reference sequence). Trimming took off 0 bases at V and 2 bases at J, with 8 bases between the two ends. This CDR3 is built from 13 residues. CDR3 residues: CSARDEGAYEQYF. In DNA form, the CDR3 reads TGCAGTGCTAGAGATGAGGGTGCCTACGAGCAGTACTTC.

This clonotype has only a few counts. The chain joins TRBV20-1 to TRBJ1-4, with 7 nucleotides matching TRBD1. The trim removed 6 bases at V and 8 bases at J, leaving 12 bases unmatched. Germline V CDR1 and CDR2: DFQATT, SNEGSKA (reference sequence). This CDR3 comprises 14 residues. This CDR3 is CSAARQGGKEKLFF. The DNA for the CDR3 is TGCAGTGCCGCCCGACAGGGTGGTAAAGAAAAACTGTTTTTT.

This sequence joins TRBV19 and TRBJ2-3, with 10 nucleotides matching TRBD2. The CDR3 covers 15 residues. V gave up 7 bases and J gave up 3 bases; unmatched junction bases: 7. Germline loops: CDR1 LNHDA, CDR2 SQIVND (reference sequence). CDR3 in amino acids: CASTLSGRATDTQYF. CDR3 DNA: TGTGCCAGTACCCTAAGCGGGAGGGCAACAGATACGCAGTATTTT.

This clonotype came up a few times. V is TRBV3-1 and J is TRBJ2-2, with 9 nucleotides matching TRBD1. Germline lookup yields CDR1 LGHDT and CDR2 YNNKEL (reference sequence). J was trimmed by 4 bases and V by 3 bases; bases with no gene match: 3. The CDR3 runs to 15 residues. CDR3 loop: CASSHRTGVTGELFF. The CDR3 DNA reads TGTGCCAGCAGCCATAGGACAGGGGTCACCGGGGAGCTGTTTTTT.

This chain links TRBV28 with TRBJ2-1; 8 bases agree with TRBD2. Germline assignment: CDR1 MDHEN and CDR2 SYDVKM. V dropped 3 bases and J dropped 2; count of bases not matched to a gene: 6. The CDR3 extends over 16 amino acids. DNA for the CDR3: TGTGCCAGCAGTTTTTGGGCGGGAGGCGCCTACAATGAGCAGTTCTTC. It translates to CASSFWAGGAYNEQFF. Combining the CDR3 with reference TRBV28 and TRBJ2-1 gives the whole variable domain DVKVTQSSRYLVKRTGEKVFLECVQDMDHENMFWYRQDPGLGLRLIYFSYDVKMKEKGDIPEGYSVSREKKERFSLILESASTNQTSMYLCASSFWAGGAYNEQFFGPGTRLTVL.

This clonotype was recorded a few times. The chain joins TRBV5-1 to TRBJ2-5; D not resolved. V dropped 0 bases and J dropped 2 bases, with 11 bases sitting between them. Germline CDR1 and CDR2: SGHRS and YFSETQ. There are 15 residues in the CDR3. The CDR3 sequence: CASSLAGVQQETQYF. DNA of the CDR3: TGCGCCAGCAGCTTGGCCGGTGTACAGCAAGAGACCCAGTACTTC.

This clonotype was found a few times. J is TRBJ2-1 and V is TRBV9, with 7 nucleotides matching TRBD1. This CDR3 is built from 15 residues. Trimming took 0 bases from V and 9 from J; bases not matched to a gene: 9. Germline V gives CDR1 SGDLS, CDR2 YYNGEE. CDR3 residues: CASSVGIKGALEQFF. The CDR3 nucleotides read TGTGCCAGCAGCGTAGGAATCAAGGGGGCCCTTGAGCAGTTCTTC.

The genes are TRBV28 and TRBJ2-5; D gene unclear. The CDR3 is 15 residues long. V dropped 8 bases and J dropped 0 bases, with 16 bases sitting between them. Germline lookup yields CDR1 MDHEN and CDR2 SYDVKM. The CDR3 DNA reads TGTGCCAGCCGAGGCGGCCCAAATAACCAAGAGACCCAGTACTTC. Its protein is CASRGGPNNQETQYF.

This clonotype was detected a few times. The chain recombines TRBV20-1 with TRBJ2-5; D unresolved. The germline V and J ends were trimmed by 1 base and 5 bases, with 14 bases remaining between them. The CDR3 length is 14 residues. CDR1 and CDR2 (germline): DFQATT, SNEGSKA (reference sequence). As DNA, the CDR3 is TGCAGTGCTAGAGTGTCGCTAGTCGGGGAGACCCAGTACTTC. Protein: CSARVSLVGETQYF.

V is TRBV5-1 and J is TRBJ2-1; tentative D call: TRBD2 (6 bases). Germline values: CDR1 SGHRS, CDR2 YFSETQ. The CDR3 extends over 16 amino acids. Between the trimmed V and J ends, which lost 0 bases and 8 bases, there was a span of 18 bases. CDR3 sequence (DNA): TGCGCCAGCAGCTTGGCCGGGCGGAGGGCGTCGGATGAGCAGTTCTTC. Protein product: CASSLAGRRASDEQFF.

This clonotype occurred a few times. This chain connects TRBV12-3 or TRBV12-4 to TRBJ2-1; the D gene is possibly TRBD1 (5 bases). V was clipped by 6 bases and J by 6 bases, with 12 bases between them. The length of the CDR3 is 13 residues. The CDR3 coding sequence is TGTGCCAGCAGCACTGACAGTATCAATGAGCAGTTCTTC. This translates into CASSTDSINEQFF.

This clonotype was observed a few times. The V and J genes are TRBV5-1 and TRBJ2-2, with D hard to call. This CDR3 is built from 15 residues. Germline-derived CDR1 and CDR2 are SGHRS and YFSETQ. V lost 3 bases to trimming and J lost 6 bases, with 15 bases between them. The CDR3 loop is CASSSGPIPSGELFF. DNA for the CDR3: TGCGCCAGCAGCTCCGGGCCTATCCCCTCCGGGGAGCTGTTTTTT.

The chain couples TRBV2 to TRBJ2-7, with 11 bases lining up with TRBD2. The CDR3 is 17 amino acids. Germline CDR1 and CDR2: SNHLY and FYNNEI. The V gene end was trimmed by 11 bases and the J gene end by 4 bases; junction bases not matched to a gene: 19. CDR3 amino acids: CALCRGNSGRAAYEQYF. The CDR3 DNA is TGTGCCCTCTGCCGGGGCAATAGCGGGAGGGCCGCGTACGAGCAGTACTTC.

This clonotype turned up a few times. The chain has TRBV20-1 and TRBJ1-2, with D perhaps matching TRBD1 (5 bases). V gave up 3 bases and J gave up 0 bases, with 8 bases separating them. This CDR3 region has 13 residues. Germline V lookup: CDR1 DFQATT, CDR2 SNEGSKA (reference sequence). For the CDR3, the DNA is TGCAGTGCTAGTCCAGGGACTAACTATGGCTACACCTTC. Protein: CSASPGTNYGYTF.

This clonotype was found a few times. The chain has TRBV3-1 and TRBJ2-1, with 10 bases that match TRBD2. Trimming took 4 bases from V and 6 from J; bases not matched to a gene: 6. This CDR3 spans 15 amino acids. Germline loops: CDR1 LGHDT, CDR2 YNNKEL (reference sequence). Written as DNA, the CDR3 is TGTGCCAGCAGCCCTACTAGCGGGAACGGCAATGAGCAGTTCTTC. Protein sequence: CASSPTSGNGNEQFF.

Only a few counts were recorded for this clonotype. The chain carries TRBV12-3 or TRBV12-4 and TRBJ2-4; TRBD2 agrees at 12 bases. The CDR3 spans 19 residues. After removal of 6 bases from V and 0 bases from J, the junction contained 12 bases not matched to a gene. CDR3 loop: CASRGLAGRNPLAKNIQYF. The CDR3 DNA follows: TGTGCCAGCAGGGGACTAGCGGGCAGGAACCCTCTAGCCAAAAACATTCAGTACTTC.

This clonotype was seen only a few times. J is TRBJ2-7 and V is TRBV28, with 7 positions matching TRBD1. The CDR3 is 12 amino acids. Trimming at V came to 6 bases and at J to 6 bases, leaving 5 bases not matched to a gene. Germline V gives CDR1 MDHEN, CDR2 SYDVKM. DNA of the CDR3: TGTGCCAGCAGCACAGGGGTAAGCGAGCAGTACTTC. It encodes CASSTGVSEQYF.